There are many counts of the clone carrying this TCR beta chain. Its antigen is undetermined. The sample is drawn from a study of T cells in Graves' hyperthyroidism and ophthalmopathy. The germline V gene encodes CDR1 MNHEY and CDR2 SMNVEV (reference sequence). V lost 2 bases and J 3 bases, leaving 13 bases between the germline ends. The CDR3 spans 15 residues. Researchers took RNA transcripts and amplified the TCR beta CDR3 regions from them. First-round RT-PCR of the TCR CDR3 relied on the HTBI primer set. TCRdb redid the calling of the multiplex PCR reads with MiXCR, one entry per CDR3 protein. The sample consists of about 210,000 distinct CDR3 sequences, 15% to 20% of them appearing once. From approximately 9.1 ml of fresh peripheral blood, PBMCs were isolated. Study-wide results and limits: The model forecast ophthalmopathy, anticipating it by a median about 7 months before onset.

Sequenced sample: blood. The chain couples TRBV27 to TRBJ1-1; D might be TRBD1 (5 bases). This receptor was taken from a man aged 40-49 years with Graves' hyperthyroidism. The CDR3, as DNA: TGTGCCAGCAGTTTACTGGGGGGTGGTTACACTGAAGCTTTCTTT. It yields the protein CASSLLGGGYTEAFF.